This T cell receptor beta chain appears in the sequencing data of a study of breast tumors, draining lymph nodes, adjacent tissues. Study-wide points: The data were judged consistent with most tumor T cells coming from lymph node and expanding in tumor. Compared with basal-like, luminal-like tumors shared significantly more repertoire with nontumor tissue. Data only fit, rather than demonstrated, lymph node origin of most tumor T cells. Compared with lymph nodes, tumors were less diverse; compared with nontumor tissue, more.

MiXCR, applied by TCRdb to the multiplex PCR reads, yields one record per CDR3 protein. The repertoire holds about 24,000 distinct CDR3 sequences, with almost 70% as singletons. This CDR3 is built from 12 residues. V lost 5 bases to trimming and J lost 5 bases; unmatched junction nucleotides: 2. Germline CDR1 reads MNHNS; CDR2 reads SASEGT. In regard to this clonotype: Antigen specificity is unknown.

The specimen was tumor-adjacent breast tissue. This sequence originates from a female donor with breast cancer. Some clones in this sample may be carry-over from other donors' samples. V gene TRBV6-1 combines with J gene TRBJ2-5, with 7 nucleotides matching TRBD2. The CDR3 DNA reads TGTGCCAGCAGTAGGGAGGGGGAGACCCAGTACTTC. This sequence encodes CASSREGETQYF.